This T cell receptor beta chain was sequenced for a study of T cell repertoires in cytomegalovirus infection. About the study: An indication of both CMV infection and matching HLA type came from public TCR beta signatures. Study-level results: HLA-C-restricted CMV clonotypes gave the most frequent clonotype in two of eight donors. Totalled public TCR beta family frequency picked out people who carried CMV plus the relevant HLA.

Comment on this clonotype: The antigen remains unidentified.

In TCRdb, the reads were re-called with MiXCR into one record per CDR3 protein. The sample includes about 740,000 distinct CDR3 sequences, roughly a third of them seen just once. V dropped 10 bases and J dropped 6; count of bases not matched to a gene: 2. Germline CDR1 is MNHNS and CDR2 is SASEGT. The CDR3 loop spans 12 amino acids. The chain is built from TRBV6-1 and TRBJ2-2; 10 bases are a match to TRBD1. This sequence originates from a human donor in good health (CMV status not recorded). Some clones in this sample may be carry-over from other donors' samples. Sequences were obtained from PBMCs. This CDR3 reads CATGTGAGELFF. CDR3 nucleotide sequence: TGTGCCACCGGGACAGGGGCCGGGGAGCTGTTTTTT.